This TCR beta chain originates from a study of control samples from healthy donors and cancer patients. This clone appeared once. The table came from immunoSEQ multiplex PCR; TCRdb's copy has only in-frame clones and leaves some out. The data show fewer than 200,000 clones, around 90% seen once. The CDR3 has 18 amino acids. Trimming shortened V by 4 bases and J by 0 bases, and 19 bases separated the two germline ends. Germline-derived CDR1 and CDR2 are SGHTA and FQGNSA. Sequencing input: blood. The V and J genes are TRBV7-2 and TRBJ2-1, with D possibly TRBD2 on 6 matching bases. The clonotype comes from a man aged 30 to 45 in good health. In DNA form, the CDR3 reads TGTGCCAGCAGCTCCGAACGGGAGCGGGTGAGCTCCTACAATGAGCAGTTCTTC. Amino acids: CASSSERERVSSYNEQFF. Supplemented by reference TRBV7-2 and TRBJ2-1, the full variable domain reads GAGVSQSPSNKVTEKGKDVELRCDPISGHTALYWYRQSLGQGLEFLIYFQGNSAPDKSGLPSDRFSAERTGGSVSTLTIQRTQQEDSAVYLCASSSERERVSSYNEQFFGPGTRLTVL.